This is a list of T cell receptor beta chains from one sample in a study of regulatory T cells in long-lasting Graves disease. TCRdb passed the multiplex PCR reads through MiXCR, listing each CDR3 protein once. The profile covers about 370,000 distinct CDR3 sequences, with about 14% appearing a single time and about a fifth taken by the ten largest. The sample was peripheral blood mononuclear cells (PBMCs), taken at new diagnosis, from a patient treated with antithyroid drugs. The source of these receptors is a female donor with Graves disease. Each CDR3 is given with its conserved first and last residue. The order of the fields is clone size, J gene, D gene, CDR3 length, V gene, CDR3 protein, CDR3 DNA. D genes are given only for firm matches. The size field is filled for only some rows; it gives once, few, many or a size class.

>few|TRBJ2-5|-|16|TRBV5-4
CASSLGTGGPKGTQYF
TGTGCCAGCAGCTTGGGCACCGGGGGGCCAAAAGGGACCCAGTACTTC
>many|TRBJ2-3|TRBD2|20|TRBV7-2
CASSLASGLAGVLGTDTQYF
TGTGCCAGCAGCTTAGCCAGTGGACTAGCGGGAGTATTGGGCACAGATACGCAGTATTTT
>many|TRBJ2-7|-|18|TRBV4-3
CASSQAPLGGVGSYEQYF
TGCGCCAGCAGCCAAGCCCCGCTGGGGGGAGTGGGCTCCTACGAGCAGTACTTC
>many|TRBJ2-5|TRBD1|16|TRBV15
CATSREDQGADETQYF
TGTGCCACCAGCAGAGAGGATCAGGGGGCTGACGAGACCCAGTACTTC
>many|TRBJ2-3|-|13|TRBV7-9
CASSLFGSSRQYF
TGTGCCAGCAGCTTATTTGGCTCATCTAGGCAGTATTTT
>many|TRBJ2-7|TRBD1|16|TRBV27
CASRAPGTDFTYEQYF
TGTGCCAGCAGGGCGCCCGGGACAGATTTTACCTACGAGCAGTACTTC
>-|TRBJ2-2|-|14|TRBV20-1
CSARLGQYTGELFF
TGCAGTGCTAGATTGGGACAATATACCGGGGAGCTGTTTTTT
>few|TRBJ2-7|-|13|TRBV20-1
CSARDLVNYEQYF
TGCAGTGCTAGAGACCTAGTTAACTACGAGCAGTACTTC
>many|TRBJ2-1|-|16|TRBV11-2
CASSFLLARDHNEQFF
TGTGCCAGCAGCTTTCTCCTAGCGAGGGATCACAATGAGCAGTTCTTC
>-|TRBJ2-7|TRBD1|14|TRBV7-2
CASSVGTEPYEQYF
TGTGCCAGCAGCGTGGGGACAGAGCCCTACGAGCAGTACTTC
>-|TRBJ2-3|-|14|TRBV5-6
CASSFPVAAVTQYF
TGTGCCAGCAGCTTTCCTGTCGCGGCGGTTACGCAGTATTTT
>few|TRBJ1-5|-|15|TRBV7-2
CASSLLETFNQPQHF
TGTGCCAGCAGCTTACTGGAGACTTTCAATCAGCCCCAGCATTTT
>many|TRBJ1-1|-|11|TRBV2
CATHKRGSAFF
TGTGCCACCCACAAACGGGGGTCAGCTTTCTTT
>few|TRBJ1-3|-|16|TRBV7-6
CASSLAGDGSGNTIYF
TGTGCCAGCAGCTTAGCGGGGGACGGCTCTGGAAACACCATATATTTT
>few|TRBJ1-4|-|15|TRBV29-1
CSVELPGPRNEKLFF
TGCAGCGTGGAGCTACCGGGACCGCGTAATGAAAAACTGTTTTTT
>-|TRBJ2-7|TRBD2|14|TRBV20-1
CSARQGLADYEQYF
TGCAGTGCTCGCCAGGGACTAGCGGACTACGAGCAGTACTTC
>-|TRBJ1-5|-|13|TRBV29-1
CSVVDSSHQPQHF
TGCAGCGTTGTGGACAGCTCGCATCAGCCCCAGCATTTT
>many|TRBJ2-1|-|16|TRBV7-3
CASSLYRVGGYNEQFF
TGTGCCAGCAGCTTATACAGGGTGGGGGGCTACAATGAGCAGTTCTTC
>many|TRBJ2-5|TRBD2|11|TRBV6-1
CASRARGAQYF
TGTGCCAGCAGGGCCCGGGGGGCCCAGTACTTC
>-|TRBJ2-5|TRBD2|15|TRBV28
CASSDSTSGRSGQYF
TGTGCCAGCAGTGATTCGACTAGCGGGAGAAGTGGCCAGTACTTC
>many|TRBJ2-6|-|17|TRBV20-1
CSASPRDGNSGANVLTF
TGCAGTGCTAGCCCCCGGGACGGGAACTCTGGGGCCAACGTCCTGACTTTC
>-|TRBJ2-5|-|13|TRBV29-1
CSVDKDRKETQYF
TGCAGCGTTGATAAAGACAGAAAAGAGACCCAGTACTTC
>many|TRBJ2-2|TRBD2|14|TRBV4-1
CASSQGEGTGELFF
TGCGCCAGCAGCCAAGGGGAGGGGACCGGGGAGCTGTTTTTT
>few|TRBJ2-7|TRBD2|18|TRBV6-2/TRBV6-3
CASSEVLRSGGLHYEQYF
TGTGCCAGCAGTGAAGTACTCAGGAGCGGGGGGCTCCACTACGAGCAGTACTTC
>many|TRBJ2-3|TRBD2|16|TRBV2
CASSSASGGAGDTQYF
TGTGCCAGCAGCTCAGCTAGCGGGGGGGCTGGAGATACGCAGTATTTT
>many|TRBJ1-5|-|14|TRBV20-1
CSAREGFSNQPQHF
TGCAGTGCTAGAGAAGGGTTTAGCAATCAGCCCCAGCATTTT
>-|TRBJ2-3|-|16|TRBV10-3
CAISDVKQYLFGTQYF
TGTGCCATCAGTGACGTAAAGCAGTACTTATTCGGTACGCAGTATTTT
>many|TRBJ1-1|TRBD1|15|TRBV20-1
CSAPPLTGAVAEAFF
TGCAGTGCTCCCCCCCTGACAGGGGCGGTAGCTGAAGCTTTCTTT
>-|TRBJ2-7|TRBD2|14|TRBV4-1
CASSHSGSGYEQYF
TGCGCCAGCAGCCATAGCGGGAGCGGTTACGAGCAGTACTTC
>-|TRBJ1-1|-|16|TRBV5-6
CASSSLGTGQNTEAFF
TGTGCCAGCAGCTCCCTAGGTACAGGGCAGAACACTGAAGCTTTCTTT
>many|TRBJ2-5|TRBD2|17|TRBV10-1
CASSREGTSGGRETQYF
TGCGCCAGCAGCCGAGAGGGGACTAGCGGGGGTCGAGAGACCCAGTACTTC
>-|TRBJ2-3|-|17|TRBV5-4
CASSPYMEGTSTDTQYF
TGTGCCAGCAGCCCCTACATGGAGGGGACAAGCACAGATACGCAGTATTTT
>-|TRBJ1-1|TRBD1|15|TRBV5-6
CASSFGTGMNTEAFF
TGTGCCAGCAGCTTCGGGACAGGGATGAACACTGAAGCTTTCTTT
>-|TRBJ2-1|-|14|TRBV19
CASSTGLAPNEQFF
TGTGCCAGTAGTACCGGTCTGGCCCCCAATGAGCAGTTCTTC
>-|TRBJ2-1|TRBD1|14|TRBV12-3/TRBV12-4
CASSLGGGAETQFF
TGTGCCAGCAGTTTAGGAGGGGGCGCGGAGACCCAGTTCTTC
>many|TRBJ1-2|-|16|TRBV12-5
CASGLVEVRTEDGYTF
TGTGCTAGTGGTTTGGTCGAGGTGAGGACAGAGGATGGCTACACCTTC
>-|TRBJ1-4|TRBD1|14|TRBV6-9
CASSSLQGSEKLFF
TGTGCCAGCAGTTCCTTACAGGGGTCTGAAAAACTGTTTTTT
>few|TRBJ2-1|TRBD2|15|TRBV6-2/TRBV6-3
CASSWRTSEGNEQFF
TGTGCCAGCAGTTGGAGGACTAGCGAAGGGAATGAGCAGTTCTTC
>many|TRBJ1-6|-|15|TRBV15
CATSRERQGNSPLHF
TGTGCCACCAGCAGGGAACGGCAGGGCAATTCACCCCTCCACTTT
>many|TRBJ1-2|-|14|TRBV4-1
CASSQSQGNYGYTF
TGCGCCAGCAGCCAGTCCCAGGGGAACTATGGCTACACCTTC
>many|TRBJ2-1|TRBD1|18|TRBV5-5
CASSLEGGWDRHYNEQFF
TGTGCCAGCAGCTTGGAGGGTGGGTGGGACAGGCACTACAATGAGCAGTTCTTC
>many|TRBJ2-3|TRBD2|14|TRBV20-1
CSARPGRRTDTQYF
TGCAGTGCTAGACCCGGGAGGCGCACAGATACGCAGTATTTT
>-|TRBJ2-1|TRBD2|21|TRBV7-3
CASSPGTSGRPKLGSYNEQFF
TGTGCCAGCAGCCCCGGGACTAGCGGGAGGCCCAAACTGGGCTCCTACAATGAGCAGTTCTTC
>many|TRBJ1-5|-|16|TRBV15
CATTKQGWAGNQPQHF
TGTGCCACCACCAAACAGGGATGGGCCGGCAATCAGCCCCAGCATTTT